This T cell receptor beta chain was sequenced in a study of blood T cell repertoires in COVID-19. The CDR3 is 12 amino acids. Germline V gives CDR1 MNHNY, CDR2 SVGAGI (reference sequence). Trimming took off 5 bases at V and 7 bases at J, with 11 bases between the two ends. Generated by immunoSEQ multiplex PCR, the TCRdb table keeps only in-frame clones and is missing some. The profile covers 300,000 to 350,000 clones, with approximately 86% appearing a single time and approximately 2.4% taken by the ten largest. The chain recombines TRBV6-6 with TRBJ1-2; D is unresolved. The TCR originated in a man between 18 and 29 years old with active or convalescent COVID-19. Sequenced: peripheral blood. In nucleotides, the CDR3 is TGTGCCAGCAGTCCGAGGATGTTTGGCTACACCTTC. Translation: CASSPRMFGYTF.